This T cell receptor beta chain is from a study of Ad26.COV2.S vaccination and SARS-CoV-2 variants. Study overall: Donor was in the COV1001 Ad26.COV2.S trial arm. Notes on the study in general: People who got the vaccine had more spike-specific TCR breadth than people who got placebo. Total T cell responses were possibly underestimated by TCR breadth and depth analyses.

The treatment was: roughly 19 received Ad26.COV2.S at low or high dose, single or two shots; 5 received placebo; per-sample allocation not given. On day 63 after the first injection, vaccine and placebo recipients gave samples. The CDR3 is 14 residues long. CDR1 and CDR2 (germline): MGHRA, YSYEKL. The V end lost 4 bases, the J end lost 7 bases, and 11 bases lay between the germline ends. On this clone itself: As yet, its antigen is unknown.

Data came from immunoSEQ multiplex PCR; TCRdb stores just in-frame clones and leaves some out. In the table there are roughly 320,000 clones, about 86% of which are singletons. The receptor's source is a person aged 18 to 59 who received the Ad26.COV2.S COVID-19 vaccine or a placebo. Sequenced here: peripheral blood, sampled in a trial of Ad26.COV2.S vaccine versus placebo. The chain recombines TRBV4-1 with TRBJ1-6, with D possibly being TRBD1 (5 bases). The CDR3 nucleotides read TGCGCCAGCAGCCTTGCAGGGAGGAATTCACCCCTCCACTTT. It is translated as CASSLAGRNSPLHF.